This T cell receptor (beta chain) was recovered during a study of cytomegalovirus exposure and HLA in healthy donors. Germline V gene sequence: CDR1 SGHRS, CDR2 YFSETQ. This CDR3 spans 14 amino acids. Unmatched junction bases numbered 2, after V lost 4 bases and J lost 2 bases. In the PCR, 60 Vbeta and 13 Jbeta primers were used. Per the original methods: Unique TCR beta chains numbered roughly 80 million in a later analysis, with roughly 9.9 million shared. Clones were read by immunoSEQ multiplex PCR, and TCRdb kept only the in-frame ones, dropping some. The V and J calls and clone size come from that table; D and trimming were worked out from the DNA. The sample lists about 180,000 clones, roughly 82% seen once, with 1.2% in the top ten. Study-level results: Highest at DRB1 and lowest at HLA-C, TCR association rates differed among HLA loci in a later analysis. The CMV antigen specificity of a few CMV-associated chains was confirmed through in vitro analysis.

There are a few counts of this clone. Its antigen is currently unknown. The rearrangement links TRBV5-1 to TRBJ1-4, with TRBD1 matching 7 bases. Sequencing was carried out using PBMCs. The TCR comes from a girl aged 2-10 years in good health and CMV-seropositive. The CDR3 region is CASSRDSTNEKLFF. DNA for the CDR3: TGCGCCAGCAGCCGGGACAGTACTAATGAAAAACTGTTTTTT.